This passage covers 24 T cell receptor beta chains from one sample sequenced in a study of shared clonotypes between healthy human individuals. Sequencing used immunoSEQ multiplex PCR; TCRdb keeps in-frame clones, though not all of them. This table holds approximately 980,000 clones, more than 75% found once. Sequenced sample: memory CD4+ T cells sorted from blood. The subset: CD45RA-negative fraction. The receptor source for this set is a man aged 18 to 29 in good health.

The CDR3 reads CASSDVLQGETQYF. CDR3 DNA: TGTGCCAGCAGCGACGTTTTACAGGGGGAGACCCAGTACTTC. The chain uses TRBV2 and TRBJ2-5; the match to TRBD1 covers 7 bases. V was pared by 6 bases and J by 5 bases, with 9 bases of the junction left unmatched. The CDR3 has 14 residues. The germline CDR1 and CDR2 sequences are SNHLY and FYNNEI.

The chain carries TRBV2 and TRBJ2-1; 8 bases line up with TRBD2. The V gene end was trimmed by 5 bases and the J gene end by 4 bases; junction bases not matched to a gene: 7. This CDR3 region has 15 residues. The germline CDR1 and CDR2 sequences are SNHLY and FYNNEI. CDR3 sequence: CASSIGGGHYNEQFF. Here the CDR3 DNA reads TGTGCCAGCAGTATAGGCGGGGGGCATTACAATGAGCAGTTCTTC. Complete variable domain (other parts from reference TRBV2 and TRBJ2-1): EPEVTQTPSHQVTQMGQEVILRCVPISNHLYFYWYRQILGQKVEFLVSFYNNEISEKSEIFDDQFSVERPDGSNFTLKIRSTKLEDSAMYFCASSIGGGHYNEQFFGPGTRLTVL.

This chain joins TRBV6-5 and TRBJ2-2; D gene ambiguous. CDR3 size: 15 residues. The germline gives CDR1 MNHEY, CDR2 SVGAGI. V gave up 5 bases and J gave up 6 bases, with 16 bases separating them. The CDR3 spells CASSQVPGSPGELFF. The CDR3 DNA reads as TGTGCCAGCAGTCAAGTCCCCGGGTCACCCGGGGAGCTGTTTTTT.

The chain has TRBV9 and TRBJ2-3; D is tentatively TRBD1 or TRBD2 (5 bases each). Germline loops: CDR1 SGDLS, CDR2 YYNGEE. V lost 0 bases to trimming and J lost 4 bases, with 12 bases between them. The CDR3 contains 15 residues. Here the CDR3 DNA reads TGTGCCAGCAGCGTAGCGGGCAGGGAGCCAGATACGCAGTATTTT. Translation gives CASSVAGREPDTQYF.

Turning to this clone: A single base separates this from a much larger clone, so it may be a read error. In the same sample, other DNA sequences code for this CDR3. The genes are TRBV10-3 and TRBJ2-2, with 8 bases lining up with TRBD2. With 6 bases clipped from V and 1 base from J, the junction kept 1 base outside the gene matches. CDR1 is ENHRY and CDR2 is SYGVKD in the germline V gene. This CDR3 is 14 amino acids long. The CDR3 reads CAISLAGNTGELFF. CDR3 nucleotide sequence: TGTGCCATCAGCCTAGCGGGGAACACCGGGGAGCTGTTTTTT.

The V call is TRBV7-2, the J call TRBJ2-2; no definite D call. Deletions cut 5 bases from V and 6 bases from J, with 13 bases between. The germline CDR1 and CDR2 sequences are SGHTA and FQGNSA. The CDR3 has 14 amino acids. In DNA form, the CDR3 reads TGTGCCAGCAGCCCCCCGACGAATCCCGGGGAGCTGTTTTTT. It yields the protein CASSPPTNPGELFF. Looking up the rest from reference TRBV7-2 and TRBJ2-2 gives the full variable domain: GAGVSQSPSNKVTEKGKDVELRCDPISGHTALYWYRQSLGQGLEFLIYFQGNSAPDKSGLPSDRFSAERTGGSVSTLTIQRTQQEDSAVYLCASSPPTNPGELFFGEGSRLTVL.

J is TRBJ1-1 and V is TRBV9; 7 bases are shared with TRBD1. J gave up 1 base and V 2 bases, and 8 bases lay outside the gene matches. The CDR3 is 16 residues long. Per the germline V gene, CDR1 is SGDLS and CDR2 is YYNGEE. CDR3 DNA sequence: TGTGCCAGCAGCGTCGGAACCGGGACAGAGAACACTGAAGCTTTCTTT. Protein sequence: CASSVGTGTENTEAFF.

The gene calls are TRBV15 and TRBJ2-1, with TRBD2 identical over 8 bases. V lost 5 bases, J lost 6 bases, and 12 bases stayed unmatched. Germline V gene lookup returns CDR1 LNHNV and CDR2 YYDKDF (reference sequence). CDR3 size: 16 residues. This CDR3 reads CATSSRREVPSNEQFF. The CDR3 nucleotides are TGTGCCACCAGCTCCCGGCGGGAGGTCCCTTCCAATGAGCAGTTCTTC.

The V gene is TRBV11-2, the J gene TRBJ2-6; D uncertain. V lost 5 bases, J lost 0 bases, and 14 bases lay in between. The CDR3 is made up of 17 amino acids. In germline, CDR1 is SGHAT, CDR2 FQNNGV. CDR3 residues: CASSRSLISSGANVLTF. CDR3 nucleotides: TGTGCCAGCAGCCGAAGCCTTATTTCCTCTGGGGCCAACGTCCTGACTTTC.

The J gene is TRBJ1-6, the V gene TRBV12-5; D is possibly TRBD1 (5 bases). Trimming pared 3 bases from V and 7 bases from J, leaving 13 bases between. The V gene's germline CDR1 is LGHNT and CDR2 FRNRAP. The CDR3 contains 15 residues. CDR3 in amino acids: CASGLGVAGNSPLHF. The DNA of the CDR3 is TGTGCTAGTGGTTTAGGGGTCGCAGGGAATTCACCCCTCCACTTT.

The chain links TRBV5-1 to TRBJ2-7; D possibly corresponds to TRBD1 (6 bases). The CDR3 covers 14 residues. Germline values: CDR1 SGHRS, CDR2 YFSETQ. The V end lost 4 bases, the J end lost 3 bases, and 14 bases lay between the germline ends. The CDR3 nucleotides are TGCGCCAGCAGCCCATCAGGACAGATCTACGAGCAGTACTTC. This gives the protein CASSPSGQIYEQYF.

The chain carries TRBV2 and TRBJ2-7, with 8 bases lining up with TRBD1. Per the germline V gene, CDR1 is SNHLY and CDR2 is FYNNEI. Losses at the gene ends were 6 bases for V and 5 bases for J; bases not matched to a gene: 6. The CDR3 totals 13 residues. The CDR3 nucleotides are TGTGCCAGCAGCTCGACAGGGGACCACGAGCAGTACTTC. Translated: CASSSTGDHEQYF.

The rearrangement uses TRBV11-2 and TRBJ2-5; D gene ambiguous. Trimming shortened V by 5 bases and J by 1 base, and 11 bases separated the two germline ends. This CDR3 contains 14 residues. Per germline, CDR1 SGHAT and CDR2 FQNNGV. The DNA of the CDR3 is TGTGCCAGCAGCCCAAGACGGATCCAAGAGACCCAGTACTTC. Translation gives CASSPRRIQETQYF.

The chain uses TRBV18 and TRBJ1-2; no firm D call. The V end was cut by 4 bases, the J end by 0 bases, with 12 bases between. Germline V gives CDR1 KGHSH, CDR2 LQKENI. The CDR3 spans 15 residues. This CDR3 reads CASSHREAPNYGYTF. CDR3 sequence (DNA): TGTGCCAGCTCACACCGGGAGGCCCCTAACTATGGCTACACCTTC.

This chain connects TRBV27 to TRBJ1-2; 10 nucleotides align to TRBD1. There are 15 residues in the CDR3. Germline trimming cut 8 bases from V and 3 bases from J; bases unmatched to any gene: 9. Germline V gives CDR1 MNHEY, CDR2 SMNVEV (reference sequence). The DNA of the CDR3 is TGTGCCAGCCGCTCTGGACAGGGGGTCTACTATGGCTACACCTTC. This codes for CASRSGQGVYYGYTF.

The chain links TRBV28 to TRBJ2-3; 12 nucleotides line up with TRBD1. CDR3 length: 15 residues. V was clipped by 4 bases and J by 14 bases; unmatched bases: 13. Germline V lookup: CDR1 MDHEN, CDR2 SYDVKM. CDR3 in amino acids: CASSSPGQGAVLMYF. Written as DNA, the CDR3 is TGTGCCAGCAGTTCGCCGGGACAGGGGGCGGTTTTAATGTATTTT.

V gene TRBV19 combines with J gene TRBJ2-2; perhaps TRBD2 as D (6 bases). This CDR3 region has 12 residues. Germline assignment: CDR1 LNHDA and CDR2 SQIVND (reference sequence). V lost 7 bases and J 5 bases, leaving 8 bases between the germline ends. The CDR3 DNA reads as TGTGCCAGTACGGGGGAGACCGGGGAGCTGTTTTTT. Protein product: CASTGETGELFF.

The genes are TRBV5-1 and TRBJ2-1, with TRBD2 as a possible D gene (6 bases). V was cut by 4 bases and J by 7 bases, with 21 bases left in between. Germline loops: CDR1 SGHRS, CDR2 YFSETQ. The CDR3 runs 16 residues. The CDR3 sequence: CASSLTLAVGGNEQFF. The CDR3 DNA is TGCGCCAGCAGCCTTACTTTGGCGGTCGGAGGGAATGAGCAGTTCTTC. Full variable domain (remainder filled in from reference TRBV5-1 and TRBJ2-1): KAGVTQTPRYLIKTRGQQVTLSCSPISGHRSVSWYQQTPGQGLQFLFEYFSETQRNKGNFPGRFSGRQFSNSRSEMNVSTLELGDSALYLCASSLTLAVGGNEQFFGPGTRLTVL.

J is TRBJ2-5 and V is TRBV5-8; 11 positions agree with TRBD2. The CDR3 covers 15 residues. The V segment lost 3 bases and the J segment 5 bases; nucleotides outside the gene matches: 6. CDR1 SGHTS and CDR2 YDEGEE come from the germline V gene. CDR3: CASSSSGTSGETQYF. Written as DNA, the CDR3 is TGTGCCAGCAGCTCCTCCGGGACTAGCGGCGAGACCCAGTACTTC.

V and J are TRBV5-1 and TRBJ2-5, with unresolved D. CDR1 and CDR2 (germline): SGHRS, YFSETQ. The CDR3 runs to 15 residues. The V end lost 4 bases, the J end lost 0 bases, and 13 bases lay between the germline ends. CDR3 sequence (DNA): TGCGCCAGCAGCCCTTTCGGGCGGTACCAAGAGACCCAGTACTTC. Protein: CASSPFGRYQETQYF.

This clone was found a few times. The sample has other DNA sequences that encode this CDR3 too. The chain couples TRBV29-1 to TRBJ1-5; TRBD1 might be the D (5 bases). The CDR3 contains 12 residues. Germline V gene data show CDR1 as SQVTM and CDR2 as ANQGSEA. Trimming removed 4 bases at V and 3 bases at J, with 7 bases between. This CDR3 is CSVGQNNQPQHF. The DNA for the CDR3 is TGCAGCGTTGGACAGAACAATCAGCCCCAGCATTTT.

The V and J genes are TRBV23-1 and TRBJ1-5, with D possibly TRBD1 on 5 matching bases. TRBV23-1 is given ORF status, its function remaining uncertain. Trimming took off 2 bases at V and 4 bases at J, with 15 bases between the two ends. This CDR3 is 16 amino acids long. CDR3 protein: CASSQDVRQRNQPQHF. CDR3 coding DNA: TGCGCCAGCAGTCAAGACGTACGACAGAGAAATCAGCCCCAGCATTTT.

On this clone: This sample includes further DNA sequences coding for the same CDR3. The chain joins TRBV2 to TRBJ1-6; D unresolved. Trimming left V 6 bases short and J 0 bases short, with 9 bases between. Germline assignment: CDR1 SNHLY and CDR2 FYNNEI. CDR3 length: 15 amino acids. CDR3 loop: CASRAGSSYNSPLHF. For the CDR3, the DNA is TGTGCCAGCAGGGCAGGCAGCTCCTATAATTCACCCCTCCACTTT.

J is TRBJ2-2 and V is TRBV6-1, with D hard to call. Germline loops: CDR1 MNHNS, CDR2 SASEGT. The germline V and J ends were trimmed by 7 bases and 0 bases, with 12 bases remaining between them. CDR3 size: 15 residues. The CDR3 nucleotides are TGTGCCAGCAAAGTCGACGCGTCGAACACCGGGGAGCTGTTTTTT. Amino acid sequence: CASKVDASNTGELFF.